These 22 T cell receptor beta chains share one sample of origin, sequenced in a study of cytomegalovirus exposure and HLA in healthy donors. PCR involved 60 Vbeta and 13 Jbeta primers. The method was immunoSEQ multiplex PCR; TCRdb's version includes in-frame clones alone and lacks a portion of them. The repertoire holds 120,000 or so clones, around 80% seen once, with 0.95% to 1.5% in the top ten. The sample comprised PBMCs. The receptors shown here come from a female donor in good health and CMV-seronegative.

V is TRBV2 and J is TRBJ1-3; possible D gene TRBD1, 6 bases. The CDR3 is 18 residues long. The germline V and J ends were trimmed by 4 bases and 0 bases, with 19 bases remaining between them. Germline CDR1 is SNHLY and CDR2 is FYNNEI. The CDR3 is CASSGGPGTQRSGNTIYF. CDR3 in DNA: TGTGCCAGCAGTGGAGGTCCCGGGACACAGCGCTCTGGAAACACCATATATTTT.

The CDR3 DNA reads as TGCGCCAGCTCCTTTTTAGGACAGGGAAGCGAGCAGTACTTC. Protein: CASSFLGQGSEQYF. V is TRBV5-1 and J is TRBJ2-7, with 8 bases identical to TRBD1. In germline, CDR1 is SGHRS, CDR2 YFSETQ. The trim removed 7 bases at V and 6 bases at J, leaving 12 bases unmatched. The length of the CDR3 is 14 residues.

The rearrangement links TRBV7-9 to TRBJ1-2; D gene ambiguous. The CDR3 is made up of 18 amino acids. Germline CDR1 and CDR2: SEHNR and FQNEAQ (reference sequence). Trimming removed 1 base from V and 1 base from J, with 19 bases in between. The CDR3 loop reads CASSLVGKAGLHNYGYTF. CDR3 bases: TGTGCCAGCAGCTTAGTAGGCAAGGCAGGACTACATAACTATGGCTACACCTTC.

The V and J genes are TRBV7-3 and TRBJ2-5; D unclear. CDR1 and CDR2 (germline): SGHTA, FQGTGA. The ends were cut back, 2 bases at V and 4 bases at J, with 8 bases in the middle. The CDR3 has 13 amino acids. This CDR3 reads CASSLGTRETQYF. CDR3 sequence (DNA): TGTGCCAGCAGCTTAGGCACACGAGAGACCCAGTACTTC.

This clone showed up just once. The V gene is TRBV6-5, the J gene TRBJ1-2, with a tentative D call TRBD1 (5 bases). Trimming pared 6 bases from V and 2 bases from J, leaving 16 bases between. Germline loops: CDR1 MNHEY, CDR2 SVGAGI. The CDR3 sequence is 15 residues long. CDR3 sequence: CASSPRGGTNYGYTF. In nucleotides, the CDR3 is TGTGCCAGCAGCCCCCGGGGGGGAACAAACTATGGCTACACCTTC.

The chain employs TRBV9 and TRBJ2-5; maybe TRBD1 (6 bases). The germline gives CDR1 SGDLS, CDR2 YYNGEE. CDR3 size: 16 residues. Trimming removed 0 bases at V and 5 bases at J, with 17 bases between. CDR3 bases: TGTGCCAGCAGCGTAGGGGGCCAGGGGAAGGGTGAGACCCAGTACTTC. Its protein product is CASSVGGQGKGETQYF.

The chain employs TRBV2 and TRBJ2-7, with D possibly matching TRBD1 (5 bases). CDR1 SNHLY and CDR2 FYNNEI come from the germline V gene. Trimming stripped 7 bases from V and 0 bases from J, with 13 bases between. This CDR3 has 14 residues. DNA of the CDR3: TGTGCCAGCAAGACAGATATCCCCTCCTACGAGCAGTACTTC. Its translation: CASKTDIPSYEQYF.

The chain is built from TRBV6-1 and TRBJ2-1; 8 bases fit TRBD2. The V gene's germline CDR1 is MNHNS and CDR2 SASEGT. The CDR3 is made up of 14 amino acids. V lost 8 bases to trimming and J lost 8 bases; unmatched junction nucleotides: 11. For the CDR3, the DNA is TGTGCCAGCCTTCCGGGGGGGCGGGGGGATGAGCAGTTCTTC. This gives the protein CASLPGGRGDEQFF.

This chain joins TRBV30 and TRBJ2-3; TRBD2 aligns across 10 bases. The CDR3 contains 15 residues. Germline trimming cut 0 bases from V and 3 bases from J; bases unmatched to any gene: 3. Germline V gives CDR1 GTSNPN, CDR2 SVGIG (reference sequence). In nucleotides, the CDR3 is TGTGCCTGGAGTGTAGCGGGAGGGCGTACAGATACGCAGTATTTT. Translation gives CAWSVAGGRTDTQYF.

This clone was observed once. The J gene is TRBJ1-6, the V gene TRBV5-1, with 7 positions matching TRBD1. There are 17 residues in the CDR3. The germline V gene encodes CDR1 SGHRS and CDR2 YFSETQ. The trim removed 0 bases at V and 0 bases at J, leaving 3 bases unmatched. This chain's CDR3 is CASSLAGGGSYNSPLHF. The CDR3 nucleotides read TGCGCCAGCAGCTTGGCAGGGGGAGGCTCCTATAATTCACCCCTCCACTTT.

The chain links TRBV5-1 to TRBJ2-7; 8 bases line up with TRBD2. From germline, CDR1 is SGHRS and CDR2 YFSETQ. J lost 0 bases, V lost 1 base, and 6 bases had no gene match. The CDR3 length is 16 residues. The CDR3 loop reads CASSLTGGPVSYEQYF. CDR3 DNA sequence: TGCGCCAGCAGCTTGACGGGGGGGCCTGTCTCCTACGAGCAGTACTTC.

The chain couples TRBV4-1 to TRBJ1-2, with 11 positions matching TRBD1. V lost 0 bases to trimming and J lost 11 bases; unmatched junction nucleotides: 8. The CDR3 is 15 residues long. Per germline, CDR1 MGHRA and CDR2 YSYEKL. CDR3 protein: CASSQDRTGGRGYTF. The CDR3 DNA follows: TGCGCCAGCAGCCAAGATCGGACAGGGGGCAGGGGTTACACCTTC.

The V gene is TRBV10-3, the J gene TRBJ2-7, with TRBD2 matching over 7 bases. The CDR3 consists of 17 residues. Germline V gene sequence: CDR1 ENHRY, CDR2 SYGVKD. Trimming took 3 bases from V and 3 from J; bases not matched to a gene: 14. CDR3 protein: CAISDQSSRGGGYEQYF. The DNA of the CDR3 is TGTGCCATCAGTGATCAGTCGAGTCGGGGCGGGGGCTACGAGCAGTACTTC.

The J gene is TRBJ2-2, the V gene TRBV30, with a tentative D call TRBD2 (7 bases). The CDR3 has 15 amino acids. V dropped 3 bases and J dropped 7 bases, with 18 bases sitting between them. Germline CDR1 reads GTSNPN; CDR2 reads SVGIG (reference sequence). The CDR3 sequence is CAWSRGGGASGELFF. Written as DNA, the CDR3 is TGTGCCTGGAGCCGGGGAGGGGGGGCTAGCGGGGAGCTGTTTTTT.

CDR3 amino acids: CASRSLGPQFF. CDR3 DNA sequence: TGTGCCAGCCGGTCTCTGGGCCCCCAGTTCTTC. The chain carries TRBV2 and TRBJ2-1, with no clear D. This CDR3 spans 11 amino acids. Germline CDR1 is SNHLY and CDR2 is FYNNEI. V shed 8 bases and J shed 13 bases, with 15 bases lying between them.

The J gene is TRBJ2-1, the V gene TRBV7-2; D is unresolved. Trimming took 8 bases from V and 4 from J, leaving 15 bases between them. This CDR3 spans 14 amino acids. Germline V gene sequence: CDR1 SGHTA, CDR2 FQGNSA. The CDR3 DNA is TGTGCCAGCGGGTACAGTGTACTTTACAATGAGCAGTTCTTC. Amino acid sequence: CASGYSVLYNEQFF.

V and J are TRBV9 and TRBJ2-2, with TRBD2 identical over 7 bases. This CDR3 contains 15 residues. The germline gives CDR1 SGDLS, CDR2 YYNGEE. V was clipped by 7 bases and J by 2 bases; unmatched bases: 8. The CDR3 DNA reads TGTGCCAGCGACGGGGCGGGGGATAACACCGGGGAGCTGTTTTTT. It specifies CASDGAGDNTGELFF.

As regards this clone: The germline gene is not matched at one end of the junction; a read error may be the cause. CDR3: CSSSLGSGGTGEQFF. In nucleotides, the CDR3 is TGTTCCAGCAGCTTAGGCAGCGGGGGTACAGGTGAGCAGTTCTTC. The chain recombines TRBV7-9 with TRBJ2-1; TRBD2 matches at 8 bases. The germline V gene has CDR1 SEHNR and CDR2 FQNEAQ (reference sequence). This CDR3 has 15 residues.

The J gene is TRBJ2-7, the V gene TRBV6-1; maybe TRBD2 (6 bases). This CDR3 has 15 residues. Trimming shortened V by 4 bases and J by 3 bases, and 16 bases separated the two germline ends. Germline V CDR1 and CDR2: MNHNS, SASEGT. CDR3 amino acids: CASSGGGRLGYEQYF. CDR3 nucleotides: TGTGCCAGCAGTGGGGGAGGTCGGTTAGGCTACGAGCAGTACTTC.

The chain uses TRBV28 and TRBJ1-5; D ambiguous. Trimming took off 7 bases at V and 3 bases at J, with 7 bases between the two ends. CDR1 and CDR2 from the germline V gene are MDHEN and SYDVKM. CDR3 length: 12 amino acids. The CDR3 nucleotides read TGTGCCAGCAAACAGCTCAATCAGCCCCAGCATTTT. Residues: CASKQLNQPQHF.

The V and J genes are TRBV30 and TRBJ1-2; D gene uncertain. The CDR3 covers 13 residues. The germline V gene encodes CDR1 GTSNPN and CDR2 SVGIG (reference sequence). Trimming cost V 0 bases and J 6 bases, with 11 bases left between them. The CDR3 protein is CAWSVKVGDGYTF. The CDR3, as DNA: TGTGCCTGGAGTGTAAAGGTGGGAGATGGCTACACCTTC.

CDR3 coding DNA: TGTGCCAGCAGATTAACGGGACTAGCGCCCAATGAGCAGTTCTTC. Amino acid sequence: CASRLTGLAPNEQFF. This chain links TRBV5-6 with TRBJ2-1; TRBD2 matches 10 bases. The germline V gene encodes CDR1 SGHDT and CDR2 YYEEEE. This CDR3 has 15 amino acids. The junction had 8 bases not matched to a gene; V was cut back by 5 bases and J by 6 bases.